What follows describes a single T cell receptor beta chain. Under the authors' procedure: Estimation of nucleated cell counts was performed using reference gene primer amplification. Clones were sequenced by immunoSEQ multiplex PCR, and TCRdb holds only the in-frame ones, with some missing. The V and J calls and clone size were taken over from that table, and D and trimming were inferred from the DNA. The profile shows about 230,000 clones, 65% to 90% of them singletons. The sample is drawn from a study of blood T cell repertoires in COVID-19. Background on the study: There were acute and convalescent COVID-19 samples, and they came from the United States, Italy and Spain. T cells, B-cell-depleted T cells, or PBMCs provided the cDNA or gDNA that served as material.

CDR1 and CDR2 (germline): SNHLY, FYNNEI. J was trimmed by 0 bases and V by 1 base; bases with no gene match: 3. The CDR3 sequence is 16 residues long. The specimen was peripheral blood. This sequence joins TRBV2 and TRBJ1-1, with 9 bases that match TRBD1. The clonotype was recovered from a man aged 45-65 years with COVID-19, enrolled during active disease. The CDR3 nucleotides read TGTGCCAGCAGTGAAGGACAGGGGGGGATGAACACTGAAGCTTTCTTT. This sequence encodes CASSEGQGGMNTEAFF.